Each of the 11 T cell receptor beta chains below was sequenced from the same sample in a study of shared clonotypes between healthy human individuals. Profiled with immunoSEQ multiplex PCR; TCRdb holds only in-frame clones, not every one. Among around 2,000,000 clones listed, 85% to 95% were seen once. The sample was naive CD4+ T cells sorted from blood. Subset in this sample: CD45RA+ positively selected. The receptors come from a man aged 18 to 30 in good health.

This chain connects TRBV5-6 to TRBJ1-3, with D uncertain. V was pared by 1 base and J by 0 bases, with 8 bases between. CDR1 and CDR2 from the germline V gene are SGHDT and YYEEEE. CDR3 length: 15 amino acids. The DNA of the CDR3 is TGTGCCAGCAGCTTGTTTGACAACTCTGGAAACACCATATATTTT. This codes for CASSLFDNSGNTIYF.

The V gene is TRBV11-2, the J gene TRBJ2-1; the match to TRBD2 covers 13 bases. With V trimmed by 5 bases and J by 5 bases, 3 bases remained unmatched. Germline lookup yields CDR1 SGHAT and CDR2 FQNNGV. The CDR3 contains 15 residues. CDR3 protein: CASSTSGRDHNEQFF. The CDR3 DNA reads TGTGCCAGCAGCACTAGCGGGAGGGACCACAATGAGCAGTTCTTC.

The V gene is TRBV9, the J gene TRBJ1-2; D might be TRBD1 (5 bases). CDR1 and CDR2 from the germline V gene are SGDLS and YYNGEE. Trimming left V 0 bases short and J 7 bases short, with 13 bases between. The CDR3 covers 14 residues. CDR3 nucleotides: TGTGCCAGCAGCGTAGTTAGTCAGGGAGGTGGCTACACCTTC. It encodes CASSVVSQGGGYTF. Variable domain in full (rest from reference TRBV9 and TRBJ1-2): DSGVTQTPKHLITATGQRVTLRCSPRSGDLSVYWYQQSLDQGLQFLIQYYNGEERAKGNILERFSAQQFPDLHSELNLSSLELGDSALYFCASSVVSQGGGYTFGSGTRLTVV.

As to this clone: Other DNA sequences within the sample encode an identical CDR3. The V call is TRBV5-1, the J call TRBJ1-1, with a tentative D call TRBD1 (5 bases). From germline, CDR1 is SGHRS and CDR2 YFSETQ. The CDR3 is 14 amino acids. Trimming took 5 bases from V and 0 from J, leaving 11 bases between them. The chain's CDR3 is CASSPDSMNTEAFF. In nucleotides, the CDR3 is TGCGCCAGCAGTCCTGACAGTATGAACACTGAAGCTTTCTTT.

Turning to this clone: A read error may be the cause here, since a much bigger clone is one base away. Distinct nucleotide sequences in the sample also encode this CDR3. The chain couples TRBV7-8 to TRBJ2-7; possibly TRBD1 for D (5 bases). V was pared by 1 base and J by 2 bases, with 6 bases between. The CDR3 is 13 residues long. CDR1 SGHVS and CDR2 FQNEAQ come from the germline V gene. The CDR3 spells CASSLGQPYEQYF. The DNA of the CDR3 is TGTGCCAGCAGCTTAGGACAGCCCTACGAGCAGTACTTC.

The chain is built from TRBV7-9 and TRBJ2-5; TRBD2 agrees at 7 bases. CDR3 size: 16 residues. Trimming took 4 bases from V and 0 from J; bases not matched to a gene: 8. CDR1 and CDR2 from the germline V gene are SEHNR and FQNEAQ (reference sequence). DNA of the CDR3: TGTGCCAGCAGCTATTTACGGGGGGACCACCAAGAGACCCAGTACTTC. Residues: CASSYLRGDHQETQYF. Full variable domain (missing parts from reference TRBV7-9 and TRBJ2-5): DTGVSQNPRHKITKRGQNVTFRCDPISEHNRLYWYRQTLGQGPEFLTYFQNEAQLEKSRLLSDRFSAERPKGSFSTLEIQRTEQGDSAMYLCASSYLRGDHQETQYFGPGTRLLVL.

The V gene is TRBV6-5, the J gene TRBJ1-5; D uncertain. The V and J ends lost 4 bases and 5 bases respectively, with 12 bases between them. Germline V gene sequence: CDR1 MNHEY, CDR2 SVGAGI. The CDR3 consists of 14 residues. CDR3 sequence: CASSSANLYQPQHF. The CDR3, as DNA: TGTGCCAGCAGTTCCGCAAACTTATATCAGCCCCAGCATTTT.

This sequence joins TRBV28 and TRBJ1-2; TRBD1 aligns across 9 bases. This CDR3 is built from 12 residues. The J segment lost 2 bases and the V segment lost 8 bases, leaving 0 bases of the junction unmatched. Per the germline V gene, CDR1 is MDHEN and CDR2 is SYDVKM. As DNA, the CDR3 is TGTGCCAGCGGGACAGGGAACTATGGCTACACCTTC. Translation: CASGTGNYGYTF.

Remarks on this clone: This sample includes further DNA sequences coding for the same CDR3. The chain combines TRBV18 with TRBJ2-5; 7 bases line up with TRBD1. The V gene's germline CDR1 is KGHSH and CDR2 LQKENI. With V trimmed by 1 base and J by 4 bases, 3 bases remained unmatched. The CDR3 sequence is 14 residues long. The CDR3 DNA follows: TGTGCCAGCTCACCACGAGAGGGGGCAGAGACCCAGTACTTC. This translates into CASSPREGAETQYF.

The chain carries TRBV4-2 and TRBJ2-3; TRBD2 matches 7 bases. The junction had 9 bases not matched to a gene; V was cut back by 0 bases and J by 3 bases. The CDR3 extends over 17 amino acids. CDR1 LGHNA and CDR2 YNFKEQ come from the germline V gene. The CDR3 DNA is TGTGCCAGCAGCCAAGAAGGGCAGGGAGGGTTTACAGATACGCAGTATTTT. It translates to CASSQEGQGGFTDTQYF.

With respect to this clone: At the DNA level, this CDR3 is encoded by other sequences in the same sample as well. The DNA of the CDR3 is TGCAGTGCTCTTGGAGGGTACGGCTACACCTTC. It yields the protein CSALGGYGYTF. The rearrangement links TRBV20-1 to TRBJ1-2; D unclear. The V end was cut by 5 bases, the J end by 8 bases, with 12 bases between. There are 11 residues in the CDR3. CDR1 is DFQATT, CDR2 SNEGSKA, per germline (reference sequence).